This entry lists 23 T cell receptor beta chains sequenced from one sample in a study of T cells in women clearing cervical HPV infection. The table came from immunoSEQ multiplex PCR; TCRdb's copy has only in-frame clones and leaves some out. Its table records about 23,000 clones. Sequenced input: blood buffy coat. These receptors all stem from a woman between 18 and 70 years old with a cervical HPV16 infection that either progressed to CIN3+ or cleared (not recorded which).

Points on this clone: The read falls 3 residues short of the CDR3 end, and the missing part is taken from the germline J gene. Other DNA sequences in the sample encode the same CDR3. The chain uses TRBV7-9 and TRBJ1-3; the D is unclear. CDR3 length: 11 residues. Germline loops: CDR1 SEHNR, CDR2 FQNEAQ (reference sequence). CDR3: CASSQRGSIYF. The part of the CDR3 DNA that was read is TGTGCCAGCAGCCAACGAGGGTCC.

The sequenced CDR3 bases are TGTGCCAGCAGCGGATCTAGTCATAGCACAGATACG. It is translated as CASSGSSHSTDT. The entire CDR3 sequence reads CASSGSSHSTDTQYF. The chain carries TRBV9 and TRBJ2-3; no firm D call. The read stops 3 residues short of the end of the CDR3; the missing end is completed from the germline J gene. CDR1 is SGDLS and CDR2 is YYNGEE in the germline V gene. Trimming removed 3 bases at V and 0 bases at J, with 11 bases between. This CDR3 is built from 15 residues.

Details on this clone: The CDR3 end falls 3 residues outside the read, so it is completed with the germline J gene. J is TRBJ1-2 and V is TRBV2; D remains unclear. The CDR3 is 15 residues long. The germline CDR1 and CDR2 sequences are SNHLY and FYNNEI. The germline V and J ends were trimmed by 3 bases and 0 bases, with 11 bases remaining between them. The sequenced part of the CDR3 DNA is TGTGCCAGCAGTGATCTCGAAATAGCTAACTATGGC. It is translated as CASSDLEIANYG. The whole CDR3 sequence reads CASSDLEIANYGYTF.

Note on this clone: The CDR3 end lies 3 residues beyond the end of the read and is filled in from the germline J gene. V usage is TRBV14 and J usage is TRBJ2-5, with 8 bases lining up with TRBD2. CDR1 SGHDN and CDR2 FVKESK come from the germline V gene. The junction had 14 bases not matched to a gene; V was cut back by 0 bases and J by 5 bases. The CDR3 loop spans 18 amino acids. This chain's CDR3 is CASSQDWLAGPTGETQYF. CDR3 DNA, as far as it was read: TGTGCCAGCAGCCAAGATTGGCTAGCGGGTCCTACCGGGGAGACC. The entire variable domain, with the rest obtained from reference TRBV14 and TRBJ2-5, is as follows: EAGVTQFPSHSVIEKGQTVTLRCDPISGHDNLYWYRRVMGKEIKFLLHFVKESKQDESGMPNNRFLAERTGGTYSTLKVQPAELEDSGVYFCASSQDWLAGPTGETQYFGPGTRLLVL.

On this clone itself: Sequencing ends 3 residues short of the CDR3 end; the germline J gene provides the rest. The chain uses TRBV12-5 and TRBJ2-5, with 7 bases lining up with TRBD2. The CDR3 spans 13 residues. Germline V CDR1 and CDR2: LGHNT, FRNRAP. With 4 bases clipped from V and 1 base from J, the junction kept 0 bases outside the gene matches. CDR3 sequence: CASGSSGQETQYF. CDR3 bases read: TGTGCTAGTGGTTCTAGCGGCCAAGAGACC.

In regard to this clone: Read data end 3 residues before the CDR3 end; the end is taken from the germline J gene. The chain carries TRBV19 and TRBJ2-5; 10 bases are a match to TRBD2. CDR3 length: 15 residues. CDR1 and CDR2 from the germline V gene are LNHDA and SQIVND (reference sequence). V dropped 3 bases and J dropped 6; count of bases not matched to a gene: 7. The covered CDR3 bases are TGTGCCAGTAGTATCCCTAGCGGGAGTGGGAAGACC. It yields the protein CASSIPSGSGKT. The CDR3, in full, reads CASSIPSGSGKTQYF.

Considering frequency, this clone is medium-sized. The read ends 3 residues shy of where the CDR3 ends; the end is completed using the germline J gene. The V and J genes are TRBV30 and TRBJ2-3; D remains unclear. Germline-derived CDR1 and CDR2 are GTSNPN and SVGIG (reference sequence). V was shortened by 1 base and J by 2 bases, with 13 bases between the two germline ends. The CDR3 is 15 amino acids. CDR3 bases read: TGTGCCTGGAGTGACCCTCGACATAACACAGATACG. Protein product: CAWSDPRHNTDT. From start to end, the CDR3 is CAWSDPRHNTDTQYF.

Here the CDR3 reads CASSRTGTDTQYF. CDR3 DNA (partial): TGTGCCAGCAGCAGGACTGGCACAGATACG. The chain has TRBV7-6 and TRBJ2-3, with D perhaps TRBD2 (5 bases). The read terminates 3 residues ahead of where the CDR3 ends, so the germline J gene completes it. Germline V gene lookup returns CDR1 SGHVS and CDR2 FNYEAQ. The CDR3 runs 13 residues. Between the trimmed V and J ends, which lost 5 bases and 1 base, there was a span of 7 bases.

Worth noting for this clone: The sequence runs out 3 residues before the end of the CDR3; the remainder is reconstructed from the germline J gene. The chain couples TRBV19 to TRBJ2-7; a possible D gene is TRBD1 (6 bases). The CDR3 runs 14 residues. The ends were cut back, 6 bases at V and 2 bases at J, with 14 bases in the middle. Germline V CDR1 and CDR2: LNHDA, SQIVND (reference sequence). CDR3 amino acids: CASSLFGQTYEQYF. The part of the CDR3 DNA that was read is TGTGCCAGTAGCCTTTTCGGACAGACCTACGAG.

As concerns this clone: The read finishes 3 residues shy of the CDR3 end, and the germline J gene is used to complete it. The chain uses TRBV6-1 and TRBJ2-3; D is possibly TRBD2 (5 bases). This CDR3 spans 14 amino acids. Per the germline V gene, CDR1 is MNHNS and CDR2 is SASEGT. The DNA read from the CDR3 is TGTGCCAGCAGTGGAAGCGGAAAGGTCCAGTCG. It is translated as CASSGSGKVQS. The complete CDR3 protein is CASSGSGKVQSQYF.

A note on this clone: The read terminates 3 residues ahead of where the CDR3 ends, so the germline J gene completes it. V gene TRBV2 combines with J gene TRBJ2-1; 7 positions agree with TRBD1. The CDR3 covers 18 residues. V dropped 1 base and J dropped 8; count of bases not matched to a gene: 17. Germline V gives CDR1 SNHLY, CDR2 FYNNEI. The CDR3: CASSEVRPDRVLFDEQFF. CDR3 DNA (partial): TGTGCCAGCAGTGAAGTGAGACCCGACAGGGTATTGTTCGATGAG.

In the case of this clone: The sequenced fragment ends 3 residues before the CDR3 boundary, so the rest is inferred from the germline J gene. The rearrangement uses TRBV20-1 and TRBJ2-7, with D possibly matching TRBD1 (5 bases). There are 13 residues in the CDR3. Trimming shortened V by 3 bases and J by 5 bases, and 14 bases separated the two germline ends. The germline CDR1 and CDR2 sequences are DFQATT and SNEGSKA (reference sequence). CDR3 DNA (partial): TGCAGTGCTAGGGCAGGGTTTAGTCACGAG. Translation gives CSARAGFSHE. The complete CDR3 reads CSARAGFSHEQYF.

The CDR3 DNA, read in part, is TGTGCCAGCAGCTTTGGACTAGCGCGATACAATGAG. Amino acid sequence: CASSFGLARYNE. The complete CDR3 reads CASSFGLARYNEQFF. V gene TRBV7-9 combines with J gene TRBJ2-1; 9 bases align to TRBD2. The missing CDR3 end, 3 residues past where the read stops, is filled in from the germline J gene. With V trimmed by 3 bases and J by 4 bases, 4 bases remained unmatched. Germline V lookup: CDR1 SEHNR, CDR2 FQNEAQ (reference sequence). The CDR3 covers 15 residues.

As concerns this clone: The CDR3 end lies 3 residues beyond the end of the read and is filled in from the germline J gene. This rearrangement joins TRBV7-2 to TRBJ2-2; D is ambiguous. CDR3 length: 15 amino acids. Germline V gene data show CDR1 as SGHTA and CDR2 as FQGNSA. Trimming pared 2 bases from V and 1 base from J, leaving 8 bases between. CDR3 loop: CASSLLARNTGELFF. The sequenced CDR3 bases are TGTGCCAGCAGCTTATTAGCTAGGAACACCGGGGAG.

With respect to this clone: The CDR3 end falls 3 residues outside the read, so it is completed with the germline J gene. The rearrangement links TRBV7-2 to TRBJ1-2; D possibly corresponds to TRBD1 (6 bases). Trimming took 1 base from V and 3 from J, leaving 9 bases between them. This CDR3 has 14 residues. Per germline, CDR1 SGHTA and CDR2 FQGNSA. The CDR3 here is CASSLGGPDYGYTF. The sequenced CDR3 bases are TGTGCCAGCAGCTTAGGGGGGCCGGACTATGGC.

As regards this clone: The read stops 3 residues short of the end of the CDR3; the missing end is completed from the germline J gene. The chain employs TRBV12-3 or TRBV12-4 and TRBJ1-4; 7 bases line up with TRBD1. The CDR3 runs 15 residues. With 6 bases clipped from V and 3 bases from J, the junction kept 7 bases outside the gene matches. The CDR3 protein is CASRRTGTANEKLFF. The sequenced CDR3 bases are TGTGCCAGCAGGCGTACCGGGACAGCTAATGAAAAA.

As concerns this clone: The read terminates 3 residues before the CDR3 end, so the remaining end is supplied by the germline J gene. The chain uses TRBV2 and TRBJ2-2; D might be TRBD2 (7 bases). Germline V gives CDR1 SNHLY, CDR2 FYNNEI. This CDR3 is 16 amino acids long. The CDR3: CASSEARGTGGEKLFF. CDR3 DNA, as far as it was read: TGTGCCAGCAGTGAAGCGAGGGGGACGGGGGGTGAAAAG.

Note on this clone: The read ends 3 residues shy of where the CDR3 ends; the end is completed using the germline J gene. This chain links TRBV19 with TRBJ2-3, with 7 bases aligning to TRBD2. This CDR3 spans 13 amino acids. Trimming cost V 5 bases and J 4 bases; bases outside gene matches: 3. CDR1 and CDR2 from the germline V gene are LNHDA and SQIVND (reference sequence). Incomplete CDR3 DNA: TGTGCCAGTAGTGTAGGACTAGCAGATACG. Amino acids: CASSVGLADT. The full CDR3 reads CASSVGLADTQYF.

Regarding this clone: The observed sequence ends 3 residues before the CDR3 terminus, with the missing tail filled in from the germline J gene. The gene calls are TRBV12-3 or TRBV12-4 and TRBJ2-3, with no clear D. Deletions cut 5 bases from V and 6 bases from J, with 6 bases between. The length of the CDR3 is 11 residues. This CDR3 is CASSPRDTQYF. The CDR3 bases that were read are TGTGCCAGCAGTCCCCGGGATACG.

Of note for this clone: The CDR3 end is not reached by the read, which stops 3 residues before it; the germline J gene fills it in. V and J are TRBV7-3 and TRBJ1-4; weak D call: TRBD1 (5 bases). The germline CDR1 and CDR2 sequences are SGHTA and FQGTGA. The CDR3 has 14 residues. The CDR3 is CASSLDSGANVLFF. Incomplete CDR3 DNA: TGTGCCAGCAGCTTAGACTCTGGGGCCAACGTA.

About this clone itself: Coverage ceases 3 residues before the CDR3 finishes, and the germline J gene fills in the end. The chain carries TRBV14 and TRBJ1-2; D call uncertain. The CDR3 sequence is 13 residues long. Germline CDR1 and CDR2: SGHDN and FVKESK. This CDR3 is CASSQVLLGGYTF. The covered CDR3 bases are TGTGCCAGCAGCCAAGTACTCCTAGGAGGC. The whole variable domain, remainder taken from reference TRBV14 and TRBJ1-2, is EAGVTQFPSHSVIEKGQTVTLRCDPISGHDNLYWYRRVMGKEIKFLLHFVKESKQDESGMPNNRFLAERTGGTYSTLKVQPAELEDSGVYFCASSQVLLGGYTFGSGTRLTVV.

Turning to this clone: The missing CDR3 end, 3 residues past where the read stops, is filled in from the germline J gene. The chain combines TRBV4-1 with TRBJ2-1; 11 nucleotides agree with TRBD2. The CDR3 has 15 residues. Germline CDR1 is MGHRA and CDR2 is YSYEKL. The V and J ends lost 5 bases and 1 base, in that order; junction bases with no gene match: 1. The CDR3 sequence: CASSSSGGSYNEQFF. CDR3 bases read: TGCGCCAGCAGCTCTAGCGGGGGGTCCTACAATGAG.

To note about this clone: The read ends 3 residues before the CDR3 terminus; that terminus is restored from the germline J gene. The chain carries TRBV7-9 and TRBJ2-5; 7 positions match TRBD2. CDR1 is SEHNR, CDR2 FQNEAQ, per germline (reference sequence). This CDR3 is 14 amino acids long. The V and J ends lost 6 bases and 3 bases, in that order; junction bases with no gene match: 7. CDR3 protein: CASSPASGEETQYF. Partial CDR3 DNA: TGTGCCAGCAGTCCAGCGAGCGGGGAAGAGACC. Complete variable domain (other parts from reference TRBV7-9 and TRBJ2-5): DTGVSQNPRHKITKRGQNVTFRCDPISEHNRLYWYRQTLGQGPEFLTYFQNEAQLEKSRLLSDRFSAERPKGSFSTLEIQRTEQGDSAMYLCASSPASGEETQYFGPGTRLLVL.